This TCR beta chain was sequenced for a study of identical twins. Whole-study findings and limits: Abundant cord blood beta clonotypes carried fewer insertions; memory repertoires showed none. Less excess twin sharing appeared in beta out-of-frame sequences.

Carrying unique molecular identifiers, the cDNA also gained a universal primer site through template switching. One entry per CDR3 protein, called by TCRdb with MiXCR from the 5' RACE reads. The sample holds around 370,000 distinct CDR3 sequences, 8.5% to 10% seen once. The V end was cut by 6 bases, the J end by 7 bases, with 12 bases between. Germline V CDR1 and CDR2: SQVTM, ANQGSEA. The CDR3 is made up of 12 amino acids. This clonotype was detected only a few times. Its antigen is unidentified. Material: naive T cells sorted from blood. The chain combines TRBV29-1 with TRBJ2-2; D possibly corresponds to TRBD2 (5 bases). The origin of this receptor is a woman aged 45-59 years in good health. The CDR3 nucleotides read TGCAGCGTCCTACTAGTAATCGGGGAGCTGTTTTTT. Protein: CSVLLVIGELFF.